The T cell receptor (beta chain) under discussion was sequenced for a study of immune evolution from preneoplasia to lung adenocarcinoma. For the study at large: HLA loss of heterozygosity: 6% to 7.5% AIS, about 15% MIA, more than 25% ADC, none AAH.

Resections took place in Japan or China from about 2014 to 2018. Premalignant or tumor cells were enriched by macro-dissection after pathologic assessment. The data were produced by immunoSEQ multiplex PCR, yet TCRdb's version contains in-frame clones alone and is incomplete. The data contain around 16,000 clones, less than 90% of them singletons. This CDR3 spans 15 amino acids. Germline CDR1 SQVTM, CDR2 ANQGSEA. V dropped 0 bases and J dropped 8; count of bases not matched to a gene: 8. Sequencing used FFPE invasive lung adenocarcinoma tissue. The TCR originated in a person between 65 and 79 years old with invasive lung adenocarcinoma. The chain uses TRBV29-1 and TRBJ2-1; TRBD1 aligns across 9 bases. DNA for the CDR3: TGCAGCGTTGAAGAAGGGGGGGACAGGGTTTATGAGCAGTTCTTC. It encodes CSVEEGGDRVYEQFF.